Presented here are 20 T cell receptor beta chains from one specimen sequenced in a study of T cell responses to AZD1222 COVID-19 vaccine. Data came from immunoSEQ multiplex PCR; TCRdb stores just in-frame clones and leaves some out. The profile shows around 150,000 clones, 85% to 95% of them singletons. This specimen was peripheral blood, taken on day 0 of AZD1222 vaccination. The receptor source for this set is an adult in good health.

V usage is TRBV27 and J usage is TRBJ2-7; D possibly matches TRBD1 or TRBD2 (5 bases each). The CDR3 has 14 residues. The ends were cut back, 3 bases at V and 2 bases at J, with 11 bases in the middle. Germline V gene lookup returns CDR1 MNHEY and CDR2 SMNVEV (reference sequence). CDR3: CASSLRGPAYEQYF. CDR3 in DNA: TGTGCCAGCAGTTTGAGGGGTCCTGCCTACGAGCAGTACTTC.

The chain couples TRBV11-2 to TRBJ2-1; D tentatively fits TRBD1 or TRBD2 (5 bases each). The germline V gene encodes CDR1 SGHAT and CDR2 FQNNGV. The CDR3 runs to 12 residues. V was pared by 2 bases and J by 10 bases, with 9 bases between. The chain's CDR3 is CASSLHGDEQFF. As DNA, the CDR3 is TGTGCCAGCAGCTTACACGGGGACGAGCAGTTCTTC.

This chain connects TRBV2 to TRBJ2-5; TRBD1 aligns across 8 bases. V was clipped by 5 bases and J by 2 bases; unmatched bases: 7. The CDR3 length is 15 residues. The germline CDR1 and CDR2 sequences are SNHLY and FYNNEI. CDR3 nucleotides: TGTGCCAGCAGTCAGGCTCGGACAGGGCAAGAGACCCAGTACTTC. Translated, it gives CASSQARTGQETQYF.

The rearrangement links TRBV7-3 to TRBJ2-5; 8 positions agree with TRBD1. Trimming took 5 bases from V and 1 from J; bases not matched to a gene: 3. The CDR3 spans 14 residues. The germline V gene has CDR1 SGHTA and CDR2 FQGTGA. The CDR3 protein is CASSRTGPQETQYF. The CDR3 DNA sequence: TGTGCCAGCAGCCGGACAGGGCCCCAAGAGACCCAGTACTTC.

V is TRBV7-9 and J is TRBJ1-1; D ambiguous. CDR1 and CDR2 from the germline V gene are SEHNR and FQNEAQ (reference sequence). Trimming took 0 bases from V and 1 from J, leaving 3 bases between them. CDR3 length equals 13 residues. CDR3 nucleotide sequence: TGTGCCAGCAGCTTAGCAGGGAACACTGAAGCTTTCTTT. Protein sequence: CASSLAGNTEAFF. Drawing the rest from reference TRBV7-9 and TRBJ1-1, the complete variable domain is DTGVSQNPRHKITKRGQNVTFRCDPISEHNRLYWYRQTLGQGPEFLTYFQNEAQLEKSRLLSDRFSAERPKGSFSTLEIQRTEQGDSAMYLCASSLAGNTEAFFGQGTRLTVV.

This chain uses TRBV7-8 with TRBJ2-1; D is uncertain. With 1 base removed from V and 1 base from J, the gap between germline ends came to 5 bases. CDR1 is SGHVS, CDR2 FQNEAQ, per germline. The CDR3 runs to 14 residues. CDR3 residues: CASSLVGSYNEQFF. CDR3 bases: TGTGCCAGCAGCTTAGTGGGGTCCTACAATGAGCAGTTCTTC.

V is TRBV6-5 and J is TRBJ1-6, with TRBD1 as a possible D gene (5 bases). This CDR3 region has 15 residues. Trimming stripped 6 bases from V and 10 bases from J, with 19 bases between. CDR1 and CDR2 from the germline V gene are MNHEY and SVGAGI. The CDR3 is CASSQGGRVWSPLHF. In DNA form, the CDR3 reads TGTGCCAGCAGCCAAGGAGGCAGGGTATGGTCACCCCTCCACTTT.

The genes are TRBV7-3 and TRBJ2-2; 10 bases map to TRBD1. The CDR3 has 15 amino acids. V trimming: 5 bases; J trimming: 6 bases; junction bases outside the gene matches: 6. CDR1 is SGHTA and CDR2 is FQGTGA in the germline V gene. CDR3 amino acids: CASSPRQGAAGELFF. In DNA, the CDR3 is TGTGCCAGCAGCCCGCGACAGGGGGCAGCCGGGGAGCTGTTTTTT.

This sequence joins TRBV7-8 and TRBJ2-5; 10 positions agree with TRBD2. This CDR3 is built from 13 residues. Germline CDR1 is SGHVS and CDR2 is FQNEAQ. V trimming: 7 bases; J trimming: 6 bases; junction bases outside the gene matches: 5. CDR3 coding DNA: TGTGCCAGCATAGCGGGGGGAAAGAAGACCCAGTACTTC. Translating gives CASIAGGKKTQYF.

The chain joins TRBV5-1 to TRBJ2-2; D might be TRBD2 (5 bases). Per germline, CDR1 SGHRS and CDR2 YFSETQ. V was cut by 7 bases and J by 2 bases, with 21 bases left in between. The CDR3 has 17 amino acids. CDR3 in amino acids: CASGPRAALTNTGELFF. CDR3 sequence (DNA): TGCGCCAGCGGCCCAAGAGCGGCACTAACTAACACCGGGGAGCTGTTTTTT.

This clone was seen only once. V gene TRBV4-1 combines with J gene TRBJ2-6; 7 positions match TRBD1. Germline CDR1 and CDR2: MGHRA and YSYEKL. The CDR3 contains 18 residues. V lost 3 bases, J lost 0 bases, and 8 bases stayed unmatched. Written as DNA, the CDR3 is TGCGCCAGCAGCCAGGGACAGTGGGAAAGCTCTGGGGCCAACGTCCTGACTTTC. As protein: CASSQGQWESSGANVLTF.

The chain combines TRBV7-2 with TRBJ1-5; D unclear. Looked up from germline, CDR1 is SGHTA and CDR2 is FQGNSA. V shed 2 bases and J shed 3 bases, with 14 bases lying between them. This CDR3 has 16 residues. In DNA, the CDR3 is TGTGCCAGCAGCTTAATCGCGTGGGGTGACAATCAGCCCCAGCATTTT. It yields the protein CASSLIAWGDNQPQHF.

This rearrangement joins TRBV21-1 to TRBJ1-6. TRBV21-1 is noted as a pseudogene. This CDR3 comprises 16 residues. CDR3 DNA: TGTGCCAGCAGCAAAGGTTCCCTTAGATATAATTCACCCCTCCACTTT. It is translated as CASSKGSLRYNSPLHF.

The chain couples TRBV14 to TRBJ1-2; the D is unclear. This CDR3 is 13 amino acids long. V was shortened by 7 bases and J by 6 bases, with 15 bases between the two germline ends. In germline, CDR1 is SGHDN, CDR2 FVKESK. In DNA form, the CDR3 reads TGTGCCAGCACTCGGCAGGAGGGCCATGGCTACACCTTC. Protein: CASTRQEGHGYTF. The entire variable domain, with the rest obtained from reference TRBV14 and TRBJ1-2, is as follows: EAGVTQFPSHSVIEKGQTVTLRCDPISGHDNLYWYRRVMGKEIKFLLHFVKESKQDESGMPNNRFLAERTGGTYSTLKVQPAELEDSGVYFCASTRQEGHGYTFGSGTRLTVV.

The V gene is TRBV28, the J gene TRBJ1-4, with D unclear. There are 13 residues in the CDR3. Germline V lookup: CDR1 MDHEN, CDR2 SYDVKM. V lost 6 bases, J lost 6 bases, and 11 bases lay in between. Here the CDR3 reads CASSGWVDEKLFF. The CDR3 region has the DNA TGTGCCAGCAGCGGCTGGGTGGATGAAAAACTGTTTTTT.

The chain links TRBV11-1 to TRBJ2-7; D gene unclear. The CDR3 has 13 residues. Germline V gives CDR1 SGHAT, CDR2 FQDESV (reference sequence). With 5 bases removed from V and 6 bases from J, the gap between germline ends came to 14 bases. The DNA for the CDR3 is TGTGCCAGCAGCCGCCCGACGGCAGGCGAGCAGTACTTC. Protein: CASSRPTAGEQYF.

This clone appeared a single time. The CDR3 DNA is TGTGCCAGCAGCCAACGCAGGGCACATGAGCAGTTCTTC. Amino acid sequence: CASSQRRAHEQFF. The chain combines TRBV14 with TRBJ2-1; tentative D call: TRBD1 (5 bases). The CDR3 totals 13 residues. Trimming removed 2 bases at V and 8 bases at J, with 10 bases between. Germline CDR1 and CDR2: SGHDN and FVKESK.

The CDR3 DNA is TGTGCCAGCAGTTTGTCCCAGGGGGGGAACACTGAAGCTTTCTTT. It encodes CASSLSQGGNTEAFF. This sequence joins TRBV28 and TRBJ1-1, with 7 bases identical to TRBD1. Trimming cost V 3 bases and J 1 base; bases outside gene matches: 5. The CDR3 totals 15 residues. Germline loops: CDR1 MDHEN, CDR2 SYDVKM.

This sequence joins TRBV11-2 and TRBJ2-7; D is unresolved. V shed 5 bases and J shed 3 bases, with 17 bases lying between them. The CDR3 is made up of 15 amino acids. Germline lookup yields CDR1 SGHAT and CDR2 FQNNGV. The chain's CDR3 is CASSTNKGSLYEQYF. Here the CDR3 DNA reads TGTGCCAGCAGCACCAACAAGGGCAGCCTCTACGAGCAGTACTTC.

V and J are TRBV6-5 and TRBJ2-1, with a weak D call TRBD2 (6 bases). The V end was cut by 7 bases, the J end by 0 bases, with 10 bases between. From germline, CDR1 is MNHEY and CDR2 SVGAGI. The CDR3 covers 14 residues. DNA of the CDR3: TGTGCCAGCAACGTGGGGGGCTCCTACAATGAGCAGTTCTTC. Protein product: CASNVGGSYNEQFF.